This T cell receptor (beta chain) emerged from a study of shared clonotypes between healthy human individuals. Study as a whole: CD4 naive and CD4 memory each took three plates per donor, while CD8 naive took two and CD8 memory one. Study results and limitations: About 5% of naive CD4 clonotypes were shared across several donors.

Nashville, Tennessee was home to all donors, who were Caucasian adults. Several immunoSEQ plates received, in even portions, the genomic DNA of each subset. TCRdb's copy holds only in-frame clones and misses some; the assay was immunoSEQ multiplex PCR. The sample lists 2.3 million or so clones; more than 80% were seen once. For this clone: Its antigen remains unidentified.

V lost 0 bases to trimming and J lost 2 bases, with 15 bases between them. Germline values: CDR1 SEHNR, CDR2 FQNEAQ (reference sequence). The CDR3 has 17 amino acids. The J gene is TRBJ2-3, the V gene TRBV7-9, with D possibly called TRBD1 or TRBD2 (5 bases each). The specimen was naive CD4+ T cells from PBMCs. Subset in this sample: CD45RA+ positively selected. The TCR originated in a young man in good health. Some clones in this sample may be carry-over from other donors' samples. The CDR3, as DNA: TGTGCCAGCAGCTTAGCGGCGAGGGGCTTCTTCACAGATACGCAGTATTTT. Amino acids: CASSLAARGFFTDTQYF.